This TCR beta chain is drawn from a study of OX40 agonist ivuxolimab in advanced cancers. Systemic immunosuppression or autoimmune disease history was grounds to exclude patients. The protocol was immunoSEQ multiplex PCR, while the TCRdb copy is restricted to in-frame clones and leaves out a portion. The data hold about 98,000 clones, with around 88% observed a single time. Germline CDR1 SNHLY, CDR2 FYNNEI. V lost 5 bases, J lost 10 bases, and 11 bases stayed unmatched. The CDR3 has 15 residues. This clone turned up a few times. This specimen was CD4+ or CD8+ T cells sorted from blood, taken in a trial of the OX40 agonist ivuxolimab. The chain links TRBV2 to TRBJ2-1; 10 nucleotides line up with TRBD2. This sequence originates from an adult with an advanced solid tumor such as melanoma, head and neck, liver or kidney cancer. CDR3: CASSIERGGEGEQFF. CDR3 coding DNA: TGTGCCAGCAGTATAGAGCGGGGGGGCGAGGGCGAGCAGTTCTTC.